These T cell receptor beta chains were read from a single sample in a study of T cells after posttransplantation cyclophosphamide. Clones were sequenced by immunoSEQ multiplex PCR, and TCRdb holds only the in-frame ones, with some missing. In the table there are 45,000 to 65,000 clones, roughly 94% of which are singletons. Material: PBMCs. The receptors come from a young woman in good health and a related stem cell transplant donor. Each CDR3 is given with its conserved first and last residue. A D gene is named only where the DNA matches it firmly. The listing skips clone size in some rows; elsewhere it reads once, few, many or a size class.

j_gene,d_gene,abundance,v_gene,CDR3aa,CDR3nt
TRBJ1-5,-,-,TRBV5-5,CASSHRLQSNQPQHF,TGTGCCAGCAGCCATCGACTACAGAGCAATCAGCCCCAGCATTTT
TRBJ2-1,-,-,TRBV27,CASSFRQAYNEQFF,TGTGCCAGCAGTTTCCGACAGGCCTACAATGAGCAGTTCTTC
TRBJ1-2,TRBD1,-,TRBV2,CASTSGAGGGYTF,TGTGCCAGCACCTCGGGGGCAGGGGGTGGCTACACCTTC
TRBJ1-4,-,-,TRBV5-1,CASSASGFEKLFF,TGCGCCAGCAGCGCGTCAGGGTTTGAAAAACTGTTTTTT
TRBJ1-2,TRBD1,-,TRBV5-6,CASSLVGGQGINYGYTF,TGTGCCAGCAGCTTGGTGGGGGGACAGGGGATTAACTATGGCTACACCTTC
TRBJ1-4,-,-,TRBV18,CASSPFAGDSNEKLFF,TGTGCCAGCTCACCTTTTGCCGGGGATAGTAATGAAAAACTGTTTTTT
TRBJ2-7,-,-,TRBV7-2,CASRPAGGLHEQYF,TGTGCCAGCAGGCCCGCCGGGGGGCTGCACGAGCAGTACTTC
TRBJ2-3,-,-,TRBV30,CAWRPRQGSADTQYF,TGTGCCTGGAGACCCAGGCAGGGGTCGGCAGATACGCAGTATTTT
TRBJ2-1,TRBD2,-,TRBV6-4,CASSWVAGENNEQFF,TGTGCCAGCAGCTGGGTAGCGGGGGAGAACAATGAGCAGTTCTTC
TRBJ1-1,-,once,TRBV19,CASSHLGGFRTEAFF,TGTGCCAGTAGTCACCTGGGGGGGTTCCGCACTGAAGCTTTCTTT
TRBJ1-2,TRBD1,-,TRBV9,CASSPPGTGGSYTF,TGTGCCAGCAGCCCTCCGGGGACAGGGGGCTCCTACACCTTC
TRBJ2-5,-,-,TRBV4-1,CASSQASQETQYF,TGCGCCAGCAGCCAAGCCAGCCAAGAGACCCAGTACTTC
TRBJ2-7,-,-,TRBV27,CASSLPQGREQYF,TGTGCCAGCAGTTTACCCCAGGGGCGGGAGCAGTACTTC
TRBJ2-5,TRBD1,-,TRBV6-1,CASSVLGQPQETQYF,TGTGCCAGCAGCGTCTTGGGACAGCCACAAGAGACCCAGTACTTC
TRBJ1-4,-,few,TRBV6-1,CASNPIGAANEKLFF,TGTGCCAGCAACCCGATAGGGGCAGCTAATGAAAAACTGTTTTTT
TRBJ2-7,TRBD1,-,TRBV10-1,CASRTGISYEQYF,TGCGCCAGCAGGACAGGGATCTCCTACGAGCAGTACTTC
TRBJ1-6,-,-,TRBV6-1,CASSPPGLRNSPLHF,TGTGCCAGCAGTCCACCGGGACTTCGGAATTCACCCCTCCACTTT
TRBJ1-2,TRBD1,once,TRBV28,CASSTITRGLRGYTF,TGTGCCAGCAGTACCATTACCAGGGGGTTGAGGGGCTACACCTTC
TRBJ2-3,-,-,TRBV10-3,CATRDSLNTDTQYF,TGTGCCACGCGGGACAGCTTAAACACAGATACGCAGTATTTT
TRBJ2-5,TRBD2,-,TRBV6-5,CASSTTSGGRGTQYF,TGTGCCAGCAGTACTACTAGCGGGGGGCGGGGGACCCAGTACTTC
TRBJ2-7,-,-,TRBV7-9,CASSLTSYEQYF,TGTGCCAGCAGCCTAACCTCCTACGAGCAGTACTTC
TRBJ1-1,TRBD1,-,TRBV5-4,CASSYVGTGGGAGRFSEAFF,TGTGCCAGCAGCTACGTGGGTACTGGAGGGGGCGCAGGGCGATTTTCTGAAGCTTTCTTT
TRBJ1-2,-,-,TRBV5-4,CASSFEGPNYGYTF,TGTGCCAGCAGCTTTGAGGGCCCTAACTATGGCTACACCTTC
TRBJ1-2,-,-,TRBV2,CASSVMATRANYGYTF,TGTGCCAGCTCGGTGATGGCTACTAGAGCTAACTATGGCTACACCTTC
TRBJ2-7,-,-,TRBV12-5,CASSAGLSSYEQYF,TGTGCTAGTTCCGCGGGGCTTTCCTCCTACGAGCAGTACTTC
TRBJ2-1,-,-,TRBV7-8,CASSLDELVIYNEQFF,TGTGCCAGCAGCTTAGACGAACTAGTAATTTACAATGAGCAGTTCTTC
TRBJ2-6,TRBD1,-,TRBV18,CASSPRQGSPSGANVLTF,TGTGCCAGCTCACCAAGACAGGGTTCCCCCTCTGGGGCCAACGTCCTGACTTTC
TRBJ2-7,-,medium-sized,TRBV6-1,CASSDSGRAPSYEQYF,TGTGCCAGCAGTGATTCAGGGCGTGCCCCTTCCTACGAGCAGTACTTC
TRBJ1-1,-,-,TRBV7-3,CASSGLPGRDTEAFF,TGTGCCAGCAGCGGCCTTCCGGGCAGGGACACTGAAGCTTTCTTT
TRBJ1-1,-,-,TRBV6-5,CASSPVRDRYTEAFF,TGTGCCAGCAGTCCAGTCCGCGACAGATACACTGAAGCTTTCTTT
TRBJ2-7,TRBD1,once,TRBV27,CASSPAGTGVSYEQYF,TGTGCCAGCAGTCCGGCCGGGACAGGCGTCTCCTACGAGCAGTACTTC
TRBJ2-5,TRBD2,-,TRBV4-1,CASSQGASGVRETQYF,TGCGCCAGCAGCCAAGGGGCTAGCGGGGTAAGGGAGACCCAGTACTTC
TRBJ2-7,-,-,TRBV30,CAWSRQGTPYEQYF,TGTGCCTGGAGTCGGCAGGGAACACCCTACGAGCAGTACTTC
TRBJ2-7,TRBD1,-,TRBV19,CASSGTAYEQYF,TGTGCCAGTAGCGGGACAGCCTACGAGCAGTACTTC
TRBJ2-3,TRBD2,-,TRBV11-2,CASSPRLAGVDTQYF,TGTGCCAGCAGCCCCCGACTAGCGGGGGTAGATACGCAGTATTTT
TRBJ2-1,-,-,TRBV2,CASSRRTGMYNEQFF,TGTGCCAGCAGTCGACGAACCGGGATGTACAATGAGCAGTTCTTC
TRBJ2-7,TRBD1,-,TRBV19,CASSVAGTGTSYEQYF,TGTGCCAGTAGTGTGGCCGGGACAGGGACCTCCTACGAGCAGTACTTC
TRBJ1-5,-,-,TRBV4-3,CASSQVWGLNQPQHF,TGCGCCAGCAGCCAAGTTTGGGGGCTAAATCAGCCCCAGCATTTT
TRBJ2-2,TRBD1,-,TRBV2,CASSEEGQAVGELFF,TGTGCCAGCAGTGAAGAAGGACAGGCGGTCGGGGAGCTGTTTTTT
TRBJ1-2,TRBD1,-,TRBV7-8,CASSADRGRQDGYTF,TGTGCCAGCAGCGCAGACAGGGGGCGGCAGGATGGCTACACCTTC